This T cell receptor beta chain was sequenced in a study of OX40 agonist ivuxolimab in advanced cancers. Study background: The study treated patients with ivuxolimab, an agonistic anti-OX40 (CD134) antibody. Two cutaneous melanoma patients and one hepatocellular carcinoma patient, three in all, had partial responses. Patient treatment consisted of intravenous ivuxolimab administration every 2 weeks at 0.01 to 10 mg/kg.

Per germline, CDR1 DFQATT and CDR2 SNEGSKA (reference sequence). Trimming pared 5 bases from V and 4 bases from J, leaving 6 bases between. The CDR3 totals 10 residues. The data were produced by immunoSEQ multiplex PCR, yet TCRdb's version contains in-frame clones alone and is incomplete. The table lists 150,000 to 180,000 clones, around 94% of them singletons, with about 0.3% in the top ten. The starting material was CD4+ or CD8+ T cells sorted from blood, obtained in a trial of the OX40 agonist ivuxolimab. The chain has TRBV20-1 and TRBJ2-7; D is unresolved. The origin of this receptor is an adult with an advanced solid tumor such as melanoma, head and neck, liver or kidney cancer. The CDR3: CSALSYEQYF. The DNA of the CDR3 is TGCAGTGCTTTGTCTTACGAGCAGTACTTC.